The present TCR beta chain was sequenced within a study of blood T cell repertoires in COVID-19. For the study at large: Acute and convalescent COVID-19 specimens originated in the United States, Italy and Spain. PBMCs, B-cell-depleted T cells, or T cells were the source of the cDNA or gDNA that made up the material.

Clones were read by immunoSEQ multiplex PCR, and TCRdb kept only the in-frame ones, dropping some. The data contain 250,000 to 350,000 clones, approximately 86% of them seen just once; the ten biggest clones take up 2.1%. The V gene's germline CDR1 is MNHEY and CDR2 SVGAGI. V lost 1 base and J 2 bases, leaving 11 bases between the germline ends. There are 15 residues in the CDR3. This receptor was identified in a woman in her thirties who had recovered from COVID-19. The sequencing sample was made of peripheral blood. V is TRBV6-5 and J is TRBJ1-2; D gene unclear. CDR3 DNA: TGTGCCAGCAGTTACTTATCGGTGCGAAACTATGGCTACACCTTC. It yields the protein CASSYLSVRNYGYTF.